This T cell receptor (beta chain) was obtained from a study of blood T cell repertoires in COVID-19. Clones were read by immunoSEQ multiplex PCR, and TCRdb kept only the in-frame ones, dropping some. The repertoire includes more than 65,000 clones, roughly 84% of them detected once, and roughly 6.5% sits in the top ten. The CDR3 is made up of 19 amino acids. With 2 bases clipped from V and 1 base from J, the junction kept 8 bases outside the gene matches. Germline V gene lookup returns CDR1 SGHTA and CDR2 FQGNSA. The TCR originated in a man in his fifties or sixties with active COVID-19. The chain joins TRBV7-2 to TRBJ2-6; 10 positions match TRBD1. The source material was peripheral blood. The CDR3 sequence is CASSLIFGDRGSGANVLTF. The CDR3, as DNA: TGTGCCAGCAGCTTAATTTTTGGGGACAGGGGTTCTGGGGCCAACGTCCTGACTTTC.